These T cell receptor beta chains were read from a single sample in a study of breast tumors, draining lymph nodes, adjacent tissues. Via MiXCR, TCRdb re-called the multiplex PCR reads, giving one row per CDR3 protein. The sample holds 140,000 or so distinct CDR3 sequences, 32% seen once. The material sequenced was axillary lymph node tissue. These receptors were taken from a female donor with breast cancer. Some clones in this sample may be carry-over from other donors' samples. CDR3s include the opening cysteine and the closing phenylalanine or tryptophan. D genes are given only for firm matches. The listing skips clone size in some rows; elsewhere it reads once, few, many or a size class.

J: TRBJ2-2
V: TRBV7-8
D: -
size: many
CDR3: CASTLRDGPSRTGELFF
DNA: TGTGCCAGCACCCTAAGGGACGGCCCTAGTAGGACCGGGGAGCTGTTTTTT

J: TRBJ2-3
V: TRBV20-1
D: -
size: -
CDR3: CSASPKGSDTQYF
DNA: TGCAGTGCTAGTCCCAAGGGGTCAGATACGCAGTATTTT

J: TRBJ1-6
V: TRBV9
D: -
size: many
CDR3: CASSVEPGLQNSPLRF
DNA: TGTGCCAGCAGCGTAGAACCGGGCTTACAAAATTCACCCCTCCGCTTT

J: TRBJ1-1
V: TRBV7-9
D: -
size: -
CDR3: CASSLSPGVNTEAFF
DNA: TGTGCCAGCAGCTTAAGTCCCGGGGTGAACACTGAAGCTTTCTTT

J: TRBJ2-5
V: TRBV11-3
D: -
size: many
CDR3: CASSLGTKTGRAGVETQYF
DNA: TGTGCCAGCAGCTTGGGGACCAAAACAGGGAGGGCTGGAGTGGAGACCCAGTACTTC

J: TRBJ2-5
V: TRBV20-1
D: -
size: once
CDR3: CSARPGDGETQYF
DNA: TGCAGTGCTAGACCCGGGGACGGAGAGACCCAGTACTTC

J: TRBJ2-3
V: TRBV12-3/TRBV12-4
D: -
size: -
CDR3: CASSFDGGQPSTDTQYF
DNA: TGTGCCAGCAGTTTTGACGGGGGACAACCGAGCACAGATACGCAGTATTTT

J: TRBJ2-2
V: TRBV9
D: -
size: many
CDR3: CASSGAPDGLNTGELFF
DNA: TGTGCCAGCAGCGGAGCCCCGGACGGGTTAAACACCGGGGAGCTGTTTTTT

J: TRBJ1-1
V: TRBV10-3
D: -
size: -
CDR3: CAISSSRSGVGGYTEAFF
DNA: TGTGCCATCAGCAGCTCAAGATCAGGGGTTGGTGGATACACTGAAGCTTTCTTT

J: TRBJ2-7
V: TRBV10-2
D: TRBD2
size: -
CDR3: CASRTGTSGAYEQYF
DNA: TGCGCCAGCAGAACCGGGACTAGCGGGGCCTACGAGCAGTACTTC

J: TRBJ2-3
V: TRBV29-1
D: -
size: -
CDR3: CSVLSRLEMYTQYF
DNA: TGCAGCGTCCTCTCAAGACTAGAGATGTATACGCAGTATTTT

J: TRBJ1-1
V: TRBV28
D: -
size: -
CDR3: CASRSLRRGAEAFF
DNA: TGTGCCAGCAGGTCCTTACGGCGGGGGGCCGAAGCTTTCTTT

J: TRBJ1-4
V: TRBV28
D: -
size: many
CDR3: CASSLPGFGAEKLFF
DNA: TGTGCCAGCAGTTTGCCAGGGTTCGGTGCGGAAAAACTGTTTTTT

J: TRBJ1-6
V: TRBV7-3
D: -
size: -
CDR3: CASSHQGQRPPLHF
DNA: TGTGCCAGCAGCCACCAGGGGCAGCGGCCACCCCTCCACTTT

J: TRBJ2-7
V: TRBV7-8
D: TRBD1
size: many
CDR3: CASSSHTGTVALTYEQYF
DNA: TGTGCCAGCAGCTCACACACCGGGACAGTTGCCCTGACCTACGAGCAGTACTTC

J: TRBJ1-4
V: TRBV30
D: -
size: many
CDR3: CAWSHARKLFF
DNA: TGTGCCTGGAGCCATGCCCGGAAACTGTTTTTT

J: TRBJ1-5
V: TRBV2
D: -
size: many
CDR3: CASSDLIRGHQPQHF
DNA: TGTGCCAGCAGTGATCTTATCAGGGGCCATCAGCCCCAGCATTTT

J: TRBJ2-5
V: TRBV4-1
D: -
size: -
CDR3: CASSLSDGNSGANVQETQYF
DNA: TGCGCCAGCAGCCTCTCGGACGGGAACTCTGGGGCCAACGTCCAAGAGACCCAGTACTTC

J: TRBJ1-2
V: TRBV6-1
D: -
size: many
CDR3: CASSFEWGYTF
DNA: TGTGCCAGCAGTTTTGAGTGGGGCTACACCTTC

J: TRBJ2-1
V: TRBV20-1
D: -
size: -
CDR3: CSVWGNYNEPFF
DNA: TGCAGTGTATGGGGCAACTACAATGAGCCGTTCTTC

J: TRBJ1-6
V: TRBV12-3/TRBV12-4
D: -
size: many
CDR3: CASSTESSYNSPLHF
DNA: TGTGCCAGCAGTACGGAGAGCTCCTATAATTCACCCCTCCACTTT

J: TRBJ2-4
V: TRBV3-1
D: TRBD2
size: few
CDR3: CASSQEGGGNIQYF
DNA: TGTGCCAGCAGCCAAGAGGGCGGGGGGAACATTCAGTACTTC

J: TRBJ2-1
V: TRBV2
D: TRBD2
size: many
CDR3: CASNSGGRYNEQFF
DNA: TGTGCCAGCAATAGCGGGGGCCGCTACAATGAGCAGTTCTTC

J: TRBJ2-5
V: TRBV15
D: -
size: many
CDR3: CATSADSGVYGQETQYF
DNA: TGTGCCACCAGCGCCGATTCAGGGGTGTATGGTCAAGAGACCCAGTACTTC

J: TRBJ1-6
V: TRBV19
D: -
size: many
CDR3: CASSIGGQDFHF
DNA: TGTGCCAGTAGTATAGGAGGGCAGGATTTCCACTTT

J: TRBJ1-4
V: TRBV20-1
D: TRBD1
size: many
CDR3: CSAPENRGEKLFF
DNA: TGCAGTGCCCCAGAAAACAGGGGTGAAAAACTGTTTTTT

J: TRBJ2-7
V: TRBV7-3
D: TRBD1
size: many
CDR3: CASSQGDRGLSEQYF
DNA: TGTGCCAGCAGCCAAGGGGACAGGGGCTTGTCGGAGCAGTACTTC

J: TRBJ2-2
V: TRBV4-1
D: -
size: -
CDR3: CASSRASNTGELFF
DNA: TGCGCCAGCAGCCGGGCGTCTAACACCGGGGAGCTGTTTTTT

J: TRBJ1-4
V: TRBV5-1
D: TRBD1
size: many
CDR3: CASSLDGTGAEKLFF
DNA: TGCGCCAGCAGCTTGGACGGGACAGGGGCGGAAAAACTGTTTTTT

J: TRBJ2-6
V: TRBV20-1
D: -
size: -
CDR3: CSARLAANVLTF
DNA: TGCAGTGCTAGACTAGCGGCCAACGTCCTGACTTTC

J: TRBJ1-2
V: TRBV27
D: -
size: many
CDR3: CASRRTNGLMWGYTF
DNA: TGTGCCAGCAGGCGGACAAATGGGTTGATGTGGGGCTACACCTTC

J: TRBJ2-2
V: TRBV20-1
D: -
size: many
CDR3: CSARFPRGGTGELFF
DNA: TGCAGTGCTAGGTTCCCCCGTGGAGGCACCGGGGAGCTGTTTTTT

J: TRBJ2-4
V: TRBV5-4
D: TRBD1
size: -
CDR3: CASRRQGSKDIQYF
DNA: TGTGCCAGCAGACGACAGGGAAGTAAAGACATTCAGTACTTC

J: TRBJ1-6
V: TRBV5-1
D: -
size: many
CDR3: CASSLNGASGLSPLHF
DNA: TGCGCCAGCAGCTTGAATGGGGCCTCGGGGCTTTCACCCCTCCACTTT

J: TRBJ2-1
V: TRBV7-8
D: -
size: many
CDR3: CASSLSGGAWGEQFF
DNA: TGTGCCAGCAGCTTAAGTGGGGGGGCCTGGGGTGAGCAGTTCTTC

J: TRBJ1-1
V: TRBV5-5
D: TRBD1
size: few
CDR3: CASSVGQGAREAFF
DNA: TGTGCCAGCAGCGTGGGACAGGGGGCGCGTGAAGCTTTCTTT

J: TRBJ1-1
V: TRBV2
D: -
size: few
CDR3: CASSVVHTEAFF
DNA: TGTGCCAGCAGTGTTGTCCACACTGAAGCTTTCTTT

J: TRBJ1-3
V: TRBV18
D: -
size: many
CDR3: CASSLGTSGNTIYF
DNA: TGTGCCAGCTCACTAGGGACGTCGGGAAACACCATATATTTT

J: TRBJ2-5
V: TRBV7-8
D: TRBD1
size: many
CDR3: CASSWDRAETQYF
DNA: TGTGCCAGCAGCTGGGACAGGGCGGAGACCCAGTACTTC

J: TRBJ2-7
V: TRBV2
D: -
size: -
CDR3: CASSVESLHSYEQYF
DNA: TGTGCCAGCAGCGTCGAAAGTCTACACTCCTACGAGCAGTACTTC

J: TRBJ2-5
V: TRBV6-6
D: -
size: many
CDR3: CASSYSFGGEETQYF
DNA: TGTGCCAGCAGTTACTCGTTTGGAGGGGAAGAGACCCAGTACTTC

J: TRBJ2-5
V: TRBV7-2
D: -
size: -
CDR3: CASSLAGQYF
DNA: TGTGCCAGCAGCTTAGCCGGACAGTACTTC

J: TRBJ2-6
V: TRBV15
D: -
size: many
CDR3: CATSRGRTSGANVLTF
DNA: TGTGCCACCAGCAGAGGGAGGACCTCTGGGGCCAACGTCCTGACTTTC

J: TRBJ2-3
V: TRBV5-1
D: -
size: many
CDR3: CASSSDVSGTDTQYF
DNA: TGCGCCAGCAGCTCGGACGTATCTGGGACAGATACGCAGTATTTT

J: TRBJ2-4
V: TRBV5-1
D: TRBD2
size: many
CDR3: CASRSGLANIQYF
DNA: TGCGCCAGCAGGTCTGGACTAGCGAACATTCAGTACTTC

J: TRBJ1-1
V: TRBV5-1
D: TRBD1
size: -
CDR3: CASSDSTGGNTEAFF
DNA: TGCGCCAGCAGCGACTCGACAGGGGGGAACACTGAAGCTTTCTTT

J: TRBJ1-6
V: TRBV2
D: TRBD1
size: -
CDR3: CASSEGTGGPPLHF
DNA: TGTGCCAGCAGTGAGGGGACAGGGGGTCCACCCCTCCACTTT

J: TRBJ2-1
V: TRBV20-1
D: -
size: many
CDR3: CSARRGDEQFF
DNA: TGCAGTGCGCGCAGAGGGGATGAGCAGTTCTTC

J: TRBJ1-5
V: TRBV7-2
D: TRBD1
size: many
CDR3: CASSSQGDQPQHF
DNA: TGTGCCAGCAGCTCACAGGGGGATCAGCCCCAGCATTTT

J: TRBJ1-3
V: TRBV7-2
D: -
size: many
CDR3: CASSPGRDGSGNTIYF
DNA: TGTGCCAGCAGCCCCGGCCGGGACGGCTCTGGAAACACCATATATTTT

J: TRBJ2-1
V: TRBV4-1
D: -
size: many
CDR3: CASSQNLGREQFF
DNA: TGCGCCAGCAGCCAAAACCTAGGGCGGGAGCAGTTCTTC

J: TRBJ2-3
V: TRBV29-1
D: -
size: -
CDR3: CSVVGSGGADTQYF
DNA: TGCAGCGTTGTGGGTAGCGGTGGTGCAGATACGCAGTATTTT

J: TRBJ2-7
V: TRBV14
D: TRBD2
size: many
CDR3: CASSQLAGGREQYF
DNA: TGTGCCAGCAGCCAACTAGCGGGGGGGCGTGAGCAGTACTTC

J: TRBJ1-2
V: TRBV18
D: TRBD1
size: -
CDR3: CASSNLRPGQGLDYGYTF
DNA: TGTGCCAGCTCAAATCTGCGACCGGGACAGGGTTTGGACTATGGCTACACCTTC

J: TRBJ2-3
V: TRBV6-5
D: -
size: many
CDR3: CASSLAPSMPDTQYF
DNA: TGTGCCAGCAGTTTGGCTCCGTCTATGCCAGATACGCAGTATTTT

J: TRBJ1-1
V: TRBV7-3
D: -
size: -
CDR3: CASSLTKRGHLNTEAFF
DNA: TGTGCCAGCAGCTTAACAAAGAGGGGACACCTTAACACTGAAGCTTTCTTT

J: TRBJ1-1
V: TRBV11-2
D: -
size: few
CDR3: CASSLTRGTEAFF
DNA: TGTGCCAGCAGCTTAACCAGAGGCACTGAAGCTTTCTTT